What follows is one T cell receptor (beta chain) and its context. The CDR3 covers 16 residues. Germline loops: CDR1 SEHNR, CDR2 FQNEAQ (reference sequence). V lost 5 bases and J lost 0; bases outside the gene matches: 5. Template amounts of 250 to 350 ng DNA, tens of thousands of T cell genomes, were employed in unsorted PBMC replicate PCRs. The method was immunoSEQ multiplex PCR; TCRdb's version includes in-frame clones alone and lacks a portion of them. This sample has fewer than 600,000 clones; 70% to 80% occur once, and the top ten carry about 13%. This specimen comes from a study of shared clonotypes between healthy human individuals.

Sequencing was performed on PBMCs. The rearrangement joins TRBV7-9 to TRBJ2-3; 10 nucleotides agree with TRBD2. This TCR derives from a woman aged 35 to 49 in good health. Some clones in this sample may be carry-over from other donors' samples. In DNA, the CDR3 is TGTGCCAGCAGCCCCCCTAGCGGGGGAAGCACAGATACGCAGTATTTT. This gives the protein CASSPPSGGSTDTQYF. Full variable domain (rest looked up from reference TRBV7-9 and TRBJ2-3): DTGVSQNPRHKITKRGQNVTFRCDPISEHNRLYWYRQTLGQGPEFLTYFQNEAQLEKSRLLSDRFSAERPKGSFSTLEIQRTEQGDSAMYLCASSPPSGGSTDTQYFGPGTRLTVL.